These 21 T cell receptor beta chains were all obtained from the same sample, sequenced in a study of blood T cell repertoires in COVID-19. Using immunoSEQ multiplex PCR, the repertoire was profiled, and TCRdb retains in-frame clones only, with some absent. This sample has under 150,000 clones, with roughly four fifths found just once. The sample taken for sequencing was peripheral blood. The receptors were gathered from a human donor with acute or convalescent COVID-19. The donor label of this sample is uncertain.

The chain combines TRBV19 with TRBJ2-5, with D possibly TRBD1 on 6 matching bases. The CDR3 consists of 15 residues. In germline, CDR1 is LNHDA, CDR2 SQIVND (reference sequence). Trimming left V 5 bases short and J 5 bases short, with 18 bases between. The CDR3, as DNA: TGTGCCAGTAGTCCGACGAAGGGACAAGGGGAGACCCAGTACTTC. It encodes CASSPTKGQGETQYF.

V is TRBV30 and J is TRBJ2-7; D may be TRBD1 (5 bases). Germline V gives CDR1 GTSNPN, CDR2 SVGIG (reference sequence). This CDR3 contains 14 residues. The V end was cut by 2 bases, the J end by 3 bases, with 14 bases between. CDR3 in amino acids: CAWSTIRTNYEQYF. The CDR3 coding sequence is TGTGCCTGGAGTACGATAAGGACAAACTACGAGCAGTACTTC.

The chain has TRBV10-1 and TRBJ1-3, with D unclear. V was shortened by 3 bases and J by 8 bases, with 8 bases between the two germline ends. The CDR3 contains 12 residues. CDR1 and CDR2 from the germline V gene are WNHNN and SYGVQD (reference sequence). The CDR3 here is CASSDRSDTIYF. Here the CDR3 DNA reads TGCGCCAGCAGTGACAGGTCGGACACCATATATTTT.

The chain combines TRBV28 with TRBJ1-1; 7 positions match TRBD1. The V gene end was trimmed by 5 bases and the J gene end by 5 bases; junction bases not matched to a gene: 11. This CDR3 is 15 amino acids long. In germline, CDR1 is MDHEN, CDR2 SYDVKM. CDR3 amino acids: CASSEHGGTATEAFF. The CDR3 DNA reads as TGTGCCAGCAGTGAACATGGAGGGACAGCTACTGAAGCTTTCTTT.

The genes are TRBV5-6 and TRBJ1-6; no clear D gene. Trimming left V 4 bases short and J 5 bases short, with 16 bases between. The germline V gene has CDR1 SGHDT and CDR2 YYEEEE. The CDR3 runs 16 residues. CDR3 sequence (DNA): TGTGCCAGCAGCCCCTGGGAGGTGGGGAATAATTCACCCCTCCACTTT. Its protein product is CASSPWEVGNNSPLHF.

Only one count was recorded for this clone. The chain recombines TRBV4-1 with TRBJ1-2; maybe TRBD1 (5 bases). Deletions cut 1 base from V and 3 bases from J, with 12 bases between. The CDR3 has 15 residues. Germline lookup yields CDR1 MGHRA and CDR2 YSYEKL. CDR3 residues: CASSQGAGDYYGYTF. CDR3 DNA sequence: TGCGCCAGCAGCCAAGGGGCCGGGGACTACTATGGCTACACCTTC.

The rearrangement uses TRBV2 and TRBJ1-2, with D hard to call. Germline loops: CDR1 SNHLY, CDR2 FYNNEI. The CDR3 has 15 residues. The V gene lost 6 bases and the J gene lost 6 bases, with 20 bases spanning the gap. DNA of the CDR3: TGTGCCAGCAGGTATGACCGGCTCGGAGGTGATGGCTACACCTTC. Protein product: CASRYDRLGGDGYTF.

This clone was seen only a few times. V gene TRBV21-1 combines with J gene TRBJ1-4; the D call in the table, TRBD1, was not verified against the DNA. TRBV21-1 is tagged as a pseudogene. The CDR3 is made up of 18 amino acids. CDR3 DNA: TGTGCCAGCAGCAAAGATTCTCGGACAGGGGGCTACCTTGAAAAACTGTTTTTT. As protein: CASSKDSRTGGYLEKLFF.

The CDR3 protein is CASSQENRVLNEQFF. CDR3 sequence (DNA): TGCGCCAGCAGCCAAGAGAACAGGGTGTTGAATGAGCAGTTCTTC. This chain links TRBV4-1 with TRBJ2-1; a weak D match, TRBD1 (6 bases). The CDR3 has 15 amino acids. Germline lookup yields CDR1 MGHRA and CDR2 YSYEKL. Trimming cost V 0 bases and J 7 bases, with 13 bases left between them.

This rearrangement joins TRBV7-2 to TRBJ2-1; 11 bases are a match to TRBD2. J was trimmed by 8 bases and V by 1 base; bases with no gene match: 4. The CDR3 extends over 15 amino acids. Germline V gene lookup returns CDR1 SGHTA and CDR2 FQGNSA. Written as DNA, the CDR3 is TGTGCCAGCAGCTTAGGGGTAGCGGGGGGGTATGAGCAGTTCTTC. Translated: CASSLGVAGGYEQFF.

The rearrangement joins TRBV6-5 to TRBJ2-3, with a tentative D call TRBD1 (5 bases). The CDR3 extends over 13 amino acids. The germline V and J ends were trimmed by 5 bases and 3 bases, with 9 bases remaining between them. Germline V lookup: CDR1 MNHEY, CDR2 SVGAGI. For the CDR3, the DNA is TGTGCCAGCAGTCGGAAGGGGACAGATACGCAGTATTTT. Its translation is CASSRKGTDTQYF.

The chain is built from TRBV2 and TRBJ1-1, with a weak D call TRBD1 (6 bases). Germline loops: CDR1 SNHLY, CDR2 FYNNEI. V was trimmed by 2 bases and J by 0 bases, leaving 7 bases between them. The CDR3 is 14 amino acids. The CDR3 coding sequence is TGTGCCAGCAGTGAACAGGGGATGAACACTGAAGCTTTCTTT. This translates into CASSEQGMNTEAFF.

The rearrangement uses TRBV11-2 and TRBJ1-1, with D perhaps matching TRBD1 (6 bases). Trimming left V 4 bases short and J 5 bases short, with 17 bases between. The CDR3 length is 15 residues. CDR1 and CDR2 from the germline V gene are SGHAT and FQNNGV. DNA of the CDR3: TGTGCCAGCAGCTCGACACAGGGAGGGTGGACTGAAGCTTTCTTT. Residues: CASSSTQGGWTEAFF.

This clone was seen a handful of times. The rearrangement joins TRBV30 to TRBJ1-1; D not certain. The germline CDR1 and CDR2 sequences are GTSNPN and SVGIG (reference sequence). V was shortened by 2 bases and J by 0 bases, with 10 bases between the two germline ends. The CDR3 runs 14 residues. CDR3 bases: TGTGCCTGGAGTTACGGAGAGATGAACACTGAAGCTTTCTTT. Translating it yields CAWSYGEMNTEAFF.

This chain uses TRBV10-3 with TRBJ1-1; tentatively, D is TRBD1 (6 bases). The CDR3 is 12 amino acids. Trimming removed 6 bases at V and 5 bases at J, with 10 bases between. The germline CDR1 and CDR2 sequences are ENHRY and SYGVKD. The CDR3 is CAIRGGGTEAFF. CDR3 nucleotides: TGTGCCATCAGAGGGGGTGGGACTGAAGCTTTCTTT.

The chain couples TRBV7-9 to TRBJ2-1; 7 bases match TRBD2. The CDR3 loop spans 16 amino acids. V shed 1 base and J 3 bases; nucleotides not matched to a gene: 6. The germline CDR1 and CDR2 sequences are SEHNR and FQNEAQ (reference sequence). The CDR3 DNA follows: TGTGCCAGCAGCTTAGAGGTCGGGGGGTTCTACAATGAGCAGTTCTTC. Protein sequence: CASSLEVGGFYNEQFF.

This chain uses TRBV7-8 with TRBJ1-2; D may be TRBD1 (6 bases). V lost 4 bases and J lost 7, with 16 bases in between. CDR3 length equals 14 residues. CDR1 and CDR2 (germline): SGHVS, FQNEAQ. The CDR3 loop is CASSSQTGPGGYTF. The CDR3 nucleotides read TGTGCCAGCAGCTCCCAGACAGGCCCGGGTGGCTACACCTTC. The full variable domain, with the rest looked up from reference TRBV7-8 and TRBJ1-2, is GAGVSQSPRYKVAKRGQDVALRCDPISGHVSLFWYQQALGQGPEFLTYFQNEAQLDKSGLPSDRFFAERPEGSVSTLKIQRTQQEDSAVYLCASSSQTGPGGYTFGSGTRLTVV.

This CDR3 reads CASTGTGAEKLFF. DNA for the CDR3: TGTGCCAGCACGGGGACAGGGGCCGAAAAACTGTTTTTT. This chain links TRBV25-1 with TRBJ1-4; 10 bases are a match to TRBD1. Germline lookup yields CDR1 MGHDK and CDR2 SYGVNS. The CDR3 consists of 13 residues. V lost 7 bases and J lost 8; bases outside the gene matches: 4.

This chain connects TRBV19 to TRBJ2-5; TRBD1 might be the D (6 bases). The germline V and J ends were trimmed by 8 bases and 3 bases, with 13 bases remaining between them. Germline CDR1 LNHDA, CDR2 SQIVND (reference sequence). This CDR3 is built from 13 residues. The CDR3 loop reads CASSGQRKETQYF. The CDR3 region has the DNA TGTGCCAGTTCAGGACAGCGAAAAGAGACCCAGTACTTC.

The sample holds a few counts of this clone. The rearrangement joins TRBV3-1 (or the pseudogene TRBV3-2) to TRBJ1-2, with 7 bases identical to TRBD1. Trimming cost V 2 bases and J 7 bases; bases outside gene matches: 4. This CDR3 has 13 residues. CDR1 is LGHDT, CDR2 YNNKEL, per germline (reference sequence). CDR3 in DNA: TGTGCCAGCAGCCAACTCACAGGGGCTGGCTACACCTTC. As protein: CASSQLTGAGYTF.

The rearrangement links TRBV5-8 to TRBJ2-7; possibly TRBD2 for D (5 bases). Trimming cost V 1 base and J 6 bases, with 14 bases left between them. The CDR3 has 14 amino acids. The V gene's germline CDR1 is SGHTS and CDR2 YDEGEE. CDR3 in amino acids: CASSLFYGVGEQYV. The CDR3 DNA reads as TGTGCCAGCAGCTTGTTTTACGGGGTGGGCGAGCAGTACGTC.